Presented here are 3 T cell receptor beta chains from one specimen sequenced in a study of radiotherapy plus CTLA-4 blockade in lung cancer. The data were produced by immunoSEQ multiplex PCR, yet TCRdb's version contains in-frame clones alone and is incomplete. The repertoire holds over 70,000 clones, with about 86% as singletons. Sequencing used peripheral blood, obtained from a patient treated with radiotherapy plus ipilimumab. These receptors all stem from a human donor with non-small cell lung cancer who had a partial response to radiotherapy plus ipilimumab.

This chain uses TRBV7-2 with TRBJ1-4, with D tentatively TRBD1 (5 bases). Germline CDR1 is SGHTA and CDR2 is FQGNSA. Trimming pared 2 bases from V and 4 bases from J, leaving 11 bases between. This CDR3 comprises 15 residues. This CDR3 reads CASSLLRQNNEKLFF. The CDR3 nucleotides read TGTGCCAGCAGCTTATTGCGACAGAATAATGAAAAACTGTTTTTT.

The genes are TRBV5-4 and TRBJ2-3; 7 bases map to TRBD2. The CDR3 covers 13 residues. Germline CDR1 is SGHNT and CDR2 is YYREEE (reference sequence). Trimming cost V 2 bases and J 4 bases; bases outside gene matches: 1. CDR3 region: CASSLAGSDTQYF. CDR3 bases: TGTGCCAGCAGCTTAGCGGGATCAGATACGCAGTATTTT.

This chain connects TRBV2 to TRBJ2-2, with D perhaps TRBD1 (6 bases). Germline-derived CDR1 and CDR2 are SNHLY and FYNNEI. This CDR3 is built from 17 residues. V shed 8 bases and J shed 5 bases, with 24 bases lying between them. DNA for the CDR3: TGTGCCAGCGACAATACAGGGAACCTCCTAAGGACCGGGGAGCTGTTTTTT. Translating gives CASDNTGNLLRTGELFF. Using reference TRBV2 and TRBJ2-2 for the parts outside the CDR3, the full variable domain is EPEVTQTPSHQVTQMGQEVILRCVPISNHLYFYWYRQILGQKVEFLVSFYNNEISEKSEIFDDQFSVERPDGSNFTLKIRSTKLEDSAMYFCASDNTGNLLRTGELFFGEGSRLTVL.